This is a list of T cell receptor beta chains from one sample in a study of identical twins. TCRdb passed the 5' RACE reads through MiXCR, listing each CDR3 protein once. Of 500,000 to 650,000 distinct CDR3 sequences detected, 7% to 7.5% appear once; the ten largest clones hold less than 2%. The same sample was also studied in work on yellow fever vaccine responses in identical twins.

Specimen: PBMCs. The receptors stem from a woman aged 18-30 years in good health. Each CDR3 is given with its conserved first and last residue. The D gene is left open where the match is weak. Size tells how often a clone was seen (once, few, many) or the class of an expanded clone, and some rows leave it out.

abundance	d_gene	j_gene	len	v_gene	CDR3aa	CDR3nt
-	-	TRBJ1-1	14	TRBV7-9	CASRGDGGHTEAFF	TGTGCCAGCAGAGGGGATGGGGGGCACACTGAAGCTTTCTTT
many	TRBD2	TRBJ2-5	14	TRBV20-1	CSARSAGTRETQYF	TGCAGTGCCCGCTCCGCCGGGACTAGGGAGACCCAGTACTTC
few	TRBD2	TRBJ2-5	15	TRBV7-3	CASSPGTSGSETQYF	TGTGCCAGCAGCCCCGGGACTAGCGGGAGTGAGACCCAGTACTTC
many	TRBD1	TRBJ2-2	15	TRBV5-1	CASSYGQGQSGELFF	TGCGCCAGCAGCTACGGACAGGGTCAATCCGGGGAGCTGTTTTTT
few	-	TRBJ2-2	15	TRBV14	CASSSRGGNTGELFF	TGTGCCAGCAGCTCCCGTGGGGGGAACACCGGGGAGCTGTTTTTT
-	TRBD2	TRBJ2-1	16	TRBV4-1	CASSQRLAGEGNEQFF	TGCGCCAGCAGCCAAAGACTAGCGGGAGAGGGCAATGAGCAGTTCTTC
-	-	TRBJ2-6	15	TRBV9	CASNKRSSGANVLTF	TGTGCCAGCAACAAACGGAGCTCTGGGGCCAACGTCCTGACTTTC
-	-	TRBJ2-2	13	TRBV20-1	CSAREEYAGELFF	TGCAGTGCTAGGGAAGAATACGCCGGGGAGCTGTTTTTT
many	-	TRBJ2-2	11	TRBV6-2/TRBV6-3	CASRSTGELFF	TGTGCCAGCAGGAGCACCGGGGAGCTGTTTTTT
few	-	TRBJ2-4	14	TRBV20-1	CSASSGDGGNIQYF	TGCAGTGCTAGTTCCGGGGACGGTGGAAACATTCAGTACTTC